This T cell receptor beta chain was sequenced during a study of blood T cell repertoires in COVID-19 (dated by TCRdb to between 2020 and 2021). Notes on the research overall: Samples covering the acute and convalescent phases of COVID-19 were provided by collaborators in the United States, Italy and Spain. The samples were drawn from two sources: the first 160 participants of the ongoing ImmuneRACE study, and some 1,300 subjects contributed by 6 global collaborators. The material from the prospective study consisted of cDNA or gDNA derived from T cells, B-cell-depleted T cells, or PBMCs. The repertoires were released in a freely available public database intended as a resource for research on the immune response to SARS-CoV-2. The sample metadata nearly always contained a de-identified subject ID, COVID-19 status, age in years and sex. Where HLA class I and class II types were available, the types were taken from metadata supplied by the sample provider, not from assay-based typing. Subjects who had been exposed to COVID-19, were actively infected with it, or had recovered from it provided the deeply sampled blood TCRbeta repertoires that made up the dataset.

Whole blood was collected in K2EDTA tubes by collaborating institutions according to the institutions' own protocols. For TCRbeta analysis, collaborators shipped samples as frozen whole blood, isolated PBMCs, or DNA extracted from either of those sample types. On the study overall, not on this receptor specifically: How much clinical and demographic metadata was included differed by source and by participant, and the metadata was provided uncurated.

There are 16 amino acids in the CDR3, from cysteine to phenylalanine inclusive. The kept DNA is CDR3 alone, 48 bases in frame from the first base. Relative to germline, V is 1 base shorter and J is 4 bases shorter, with 13 bases between their ends. The germline V gene encodes CDR1 LGHDT and CDR2 YNNKEL (reference sequence). As concerns this clone: The antigen it recognizes is unknown. No per-base quality is available; no much larger clone lies one base away.

TCRbeta CDR3 regions were amplified from genomic DNA by means of the immunoSEQ Assay, a bias-controlled multiplex PCR. The published analysis was carried out like this. The number of nucleated cells in each sample was estimated by amplification of reference gene primers within the assay. To quantify the absolute abundance of each unique TCRbeta CDR3 rearrangement, sequence reads were collapsed and filtered. For each sample, productive Simpson clonality was calculated as the square root of Simpson's diversity index over productive rearrangements. Entries here come from immuneACCESS through TCRdb and include only in-frame sequences with V and J called. Some clones fail to appear in such tables; in the studies checked, an unresolved V gene covers under half of the shortfall, and the cause of the remainder is unknown. The V and J calls and the clone size are those of that table, but D and trimming were determined from the DNA. The sample profile shows more than 150,000 clones; about 83% of them were found once. Approximately 15% of the sample rests with the top ten.

The sample comprised peripheral blood. The chain couples TRBV3-1 (or the pseudogene TRBV3-2) to TRBJ1-4; D gene: possibly TRBD1, on 6 matching bases. The clonotype originates from a woman of 80 years or more with acute or convalescent COVID-19. CDR3 sequence: CASSQGTADSNEKLFF. DNA sequence: TGTGCCAGCAGCCAAGGGACCGCGGACAGTAATGAAAAACTGTTTTTT.